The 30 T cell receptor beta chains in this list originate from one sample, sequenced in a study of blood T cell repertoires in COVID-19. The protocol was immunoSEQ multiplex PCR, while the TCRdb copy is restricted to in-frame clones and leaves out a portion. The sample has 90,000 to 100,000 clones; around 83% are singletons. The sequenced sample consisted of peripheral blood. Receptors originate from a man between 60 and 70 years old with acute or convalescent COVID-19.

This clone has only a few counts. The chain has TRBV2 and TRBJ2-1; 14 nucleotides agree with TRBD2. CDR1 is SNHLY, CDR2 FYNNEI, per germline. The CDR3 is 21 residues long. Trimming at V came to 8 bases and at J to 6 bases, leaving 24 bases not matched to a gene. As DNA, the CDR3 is TGTGCCAGCTCCTTATTTAGCGGGACTAGCGGGGGCCCCCCGATCCCCAATGAGCAGTTCTTC. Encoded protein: CASSLFSGTSGGPPIPNEQFF.

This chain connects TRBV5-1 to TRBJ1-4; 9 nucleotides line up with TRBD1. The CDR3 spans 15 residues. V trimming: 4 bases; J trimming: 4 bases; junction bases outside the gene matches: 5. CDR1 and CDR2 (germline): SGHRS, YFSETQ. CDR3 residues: CASSPSGQGNEKLFF. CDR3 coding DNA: TGCGCCAGCAGCCCCTCGGGACAGGGTAATGAAAAACTGTTTTTT. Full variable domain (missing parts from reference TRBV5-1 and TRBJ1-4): KAGVTQTPRYLIKTRGQQVTLSCSPISGHRSVSWYQQTPGQGLQFLFEYFSETQRNKGNFPGRFSGRQFSNSRSEMNVSTLELGDSALYLCASSPSGQGNEKLFFGSGTQLSVL.

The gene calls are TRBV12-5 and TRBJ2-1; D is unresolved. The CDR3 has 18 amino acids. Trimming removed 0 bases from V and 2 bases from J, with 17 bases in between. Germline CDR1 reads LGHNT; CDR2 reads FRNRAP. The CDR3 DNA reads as TGTGCTAGTGGTTTGGTACTAAGAGGAGAACTGACCTACAATGAGCAGTTCTTC. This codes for CASGLVLRGELTYNEQFF.

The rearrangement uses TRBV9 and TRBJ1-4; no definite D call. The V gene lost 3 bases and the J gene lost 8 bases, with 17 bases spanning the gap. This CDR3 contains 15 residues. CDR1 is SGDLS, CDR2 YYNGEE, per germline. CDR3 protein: CASSATGPPGEKLFF. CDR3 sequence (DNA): TGTGCCAGCAGCGCTACCGGGCCCCCGGGGGAAAAACTGTTTTTT.

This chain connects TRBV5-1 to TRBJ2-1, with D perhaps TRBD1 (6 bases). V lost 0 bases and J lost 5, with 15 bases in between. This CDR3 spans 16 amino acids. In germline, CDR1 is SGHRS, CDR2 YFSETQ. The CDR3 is CASSLAGDRKNNEQFF. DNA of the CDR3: TGCGCCAGCAGCTTGGCCGGAGACAGGAAGAACAATGAGCAGTTCTTC. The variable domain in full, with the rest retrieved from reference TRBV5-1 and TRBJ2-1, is KAGVTQTPRYLIKTRGQQVTLSCSPISGHRSVSWYQQTPGQGLQFLFEYFSETQRNKGNFPGRFSGRQFSNSRSEMNVSTLELGDSALYLCASSLAGDRKNNEQFFGPGTRLTVL.

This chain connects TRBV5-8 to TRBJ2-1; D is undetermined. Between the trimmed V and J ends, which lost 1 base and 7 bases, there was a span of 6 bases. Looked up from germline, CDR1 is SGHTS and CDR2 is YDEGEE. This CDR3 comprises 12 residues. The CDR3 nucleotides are TGTGCCAGCAGCTTGTGGGCGAATGAGCAGTTCTTC. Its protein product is CASSLWANEQFF.

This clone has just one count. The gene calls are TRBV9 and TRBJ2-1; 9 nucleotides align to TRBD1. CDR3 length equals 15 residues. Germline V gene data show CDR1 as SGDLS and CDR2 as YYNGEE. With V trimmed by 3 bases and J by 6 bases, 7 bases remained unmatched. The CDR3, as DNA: TGTGCCAGCAGCGAGGGACAGGGTCGAATCAATGAGCAGTTCTTC. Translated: CASSEGQGRINEQFF.

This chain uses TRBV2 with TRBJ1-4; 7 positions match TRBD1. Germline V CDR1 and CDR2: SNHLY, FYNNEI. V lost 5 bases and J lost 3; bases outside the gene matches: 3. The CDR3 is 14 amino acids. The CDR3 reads CASSPGQPNEKLFF. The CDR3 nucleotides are TGTGCCAGCAGTCCGGGACAGCCTAATGAAAAACTGTTTTTT.

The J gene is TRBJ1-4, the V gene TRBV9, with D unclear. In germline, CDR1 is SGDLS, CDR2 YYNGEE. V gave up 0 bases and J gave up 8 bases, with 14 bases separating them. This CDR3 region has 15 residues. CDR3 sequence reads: CASSVEAGRKEKLFF. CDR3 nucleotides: TGTGCCAGCAGCGTAGAGGCCGGGAGGAAAGAAAAACTGTTTTTT.

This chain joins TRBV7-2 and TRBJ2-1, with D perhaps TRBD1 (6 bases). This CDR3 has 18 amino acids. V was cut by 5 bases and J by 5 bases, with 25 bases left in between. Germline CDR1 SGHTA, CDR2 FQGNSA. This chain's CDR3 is CASSPTPGTTGSDNEQFF. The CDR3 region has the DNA TGTGCCAGCAGCCCAACCCCCGGGACAACCGGATCCGACAATGAGCAGTTCTTC. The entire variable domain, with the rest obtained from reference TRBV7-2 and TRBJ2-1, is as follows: GAGVSQSPSNKVTEKGKDVELRCDPISGHTALYWYRQSLGQGLEFLIYFQGNSAPDKSGLPSDRFSAERTGGSVSTLTIQRTQQEDSAVYLCASSPTPGTTGSDNEQFFGPGTRLTVL.

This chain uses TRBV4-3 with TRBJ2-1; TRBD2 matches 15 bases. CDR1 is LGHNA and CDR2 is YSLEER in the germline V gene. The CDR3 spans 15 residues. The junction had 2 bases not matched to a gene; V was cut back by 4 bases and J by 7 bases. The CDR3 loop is CASSRTSGGANEQFF. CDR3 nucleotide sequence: TGCGCCAGCAGCCGGACTAGCGGGGGGGCAAATGAGCAGTTCTTC.

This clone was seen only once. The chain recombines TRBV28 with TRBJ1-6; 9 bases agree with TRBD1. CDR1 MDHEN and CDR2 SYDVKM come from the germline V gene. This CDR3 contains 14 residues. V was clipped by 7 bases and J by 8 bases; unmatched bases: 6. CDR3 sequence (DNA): TGTGCCAGCAATTCAGGACAGGGGTATTCACCCCTCCACTTT. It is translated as CASNSGQGYSPLHF.

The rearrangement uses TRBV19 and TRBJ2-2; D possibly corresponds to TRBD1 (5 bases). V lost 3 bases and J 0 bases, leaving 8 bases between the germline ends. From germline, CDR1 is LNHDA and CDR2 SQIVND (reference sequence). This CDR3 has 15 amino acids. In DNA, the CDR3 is TGTGCCAGTAGTATGCCGACAGCGAACACCGGGGAGCTGTTTTTT. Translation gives CASSMPTANTGELFF. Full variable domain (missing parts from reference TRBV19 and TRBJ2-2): DGGITQSPKYLFRKEGQNVTLSCEQNLNHDAMYWYRQDPGQGLRLIYYSQIVNDFQKGDIAEGYSVSREKKESFPLTVTSAQKNPTAFYLCASSMPTANTGELFFGEGSRLTVL.

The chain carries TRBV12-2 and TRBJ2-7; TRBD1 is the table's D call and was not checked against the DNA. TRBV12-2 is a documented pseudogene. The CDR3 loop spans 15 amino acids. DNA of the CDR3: TGTGCAAGTCGCTTAGCGGCGGGACAGGAAGACGAGCAGTACGTC. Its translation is CASRLAAGQEDEQYV.

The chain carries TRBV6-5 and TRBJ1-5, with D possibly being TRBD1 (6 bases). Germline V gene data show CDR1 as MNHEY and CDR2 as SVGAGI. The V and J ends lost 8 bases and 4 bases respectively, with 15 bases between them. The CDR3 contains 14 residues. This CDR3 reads CASGITGKNQPQHF. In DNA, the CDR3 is TGTGCCAGCGGTATAACAGGGAAAAATCAGCCCCAGCATTTT.

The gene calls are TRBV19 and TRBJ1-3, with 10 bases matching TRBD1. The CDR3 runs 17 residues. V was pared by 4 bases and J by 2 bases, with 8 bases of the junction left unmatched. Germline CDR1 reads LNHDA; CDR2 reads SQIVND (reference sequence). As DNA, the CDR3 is TGTGCCAGTAGTAGTAGAGCCGGACAGGGGGCTGGAAACACCATATATTTT. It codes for CASSSRAGQGAGNTIYF.

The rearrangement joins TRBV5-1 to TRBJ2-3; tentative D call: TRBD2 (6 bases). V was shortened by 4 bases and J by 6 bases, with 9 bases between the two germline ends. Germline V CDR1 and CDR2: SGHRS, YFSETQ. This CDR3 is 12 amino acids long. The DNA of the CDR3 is TGCGCCAGCAGCCAGAGCGGGGATACGCAGTATTTT. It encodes CASSQSGDTQYF.

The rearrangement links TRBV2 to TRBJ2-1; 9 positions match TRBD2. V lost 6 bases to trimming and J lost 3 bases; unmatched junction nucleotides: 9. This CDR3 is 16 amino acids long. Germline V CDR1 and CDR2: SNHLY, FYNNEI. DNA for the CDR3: TGTGCCAGCAGACCCTTGGGTAGCGGGGGCTACAATGAGCAGTTCTTC. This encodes CASRPLGSGGYNEQFF.

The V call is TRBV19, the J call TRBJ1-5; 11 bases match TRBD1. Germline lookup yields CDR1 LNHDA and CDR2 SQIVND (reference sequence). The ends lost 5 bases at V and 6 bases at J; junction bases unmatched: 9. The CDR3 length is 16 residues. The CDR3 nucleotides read TGTGCCAGTAGTGCCCTGGACAGGGGGCGCGGTCAGCCCCAGCATTTT. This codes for CASSALDRGRGQPQHF.

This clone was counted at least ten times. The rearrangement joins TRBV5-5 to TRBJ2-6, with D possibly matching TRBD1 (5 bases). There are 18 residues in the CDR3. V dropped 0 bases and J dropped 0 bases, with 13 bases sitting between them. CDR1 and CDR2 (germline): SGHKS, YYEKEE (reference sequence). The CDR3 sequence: CASSLVAGFSSGANVLTF. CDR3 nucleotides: TGTGCCAGCAGCTTGGTGGCAGGGTTTAGCTCTGGGGCCAACGTCCTGACTTTC.

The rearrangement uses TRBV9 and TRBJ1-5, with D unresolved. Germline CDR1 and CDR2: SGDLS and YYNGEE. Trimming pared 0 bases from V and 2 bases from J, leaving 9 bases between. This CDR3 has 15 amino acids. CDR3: CASSVEPGRNQPQHF. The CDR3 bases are TGTGCCAGCAGCGTAGAGCCAGGCCGCAATCAGCCCCAGCATTTT.

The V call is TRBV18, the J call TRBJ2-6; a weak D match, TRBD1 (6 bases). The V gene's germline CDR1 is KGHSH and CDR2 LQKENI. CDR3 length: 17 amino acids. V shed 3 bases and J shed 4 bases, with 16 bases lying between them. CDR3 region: CASSPDLTGLGANVLTF. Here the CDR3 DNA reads TGTGCCAGCTCACCCGATTTAACAGGGTTGGGGGCCAACGTCCTGACTTTC.

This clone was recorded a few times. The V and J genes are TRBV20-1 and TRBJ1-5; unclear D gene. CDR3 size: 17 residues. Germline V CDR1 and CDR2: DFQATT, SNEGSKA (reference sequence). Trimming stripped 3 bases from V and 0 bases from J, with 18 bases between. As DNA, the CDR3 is TGCAGTGCTAGTGTTAAAGAGGATTCCCTTAGCAATCAGCCCCAGCATTTT. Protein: CSASVKEDSLSNQPQHF.

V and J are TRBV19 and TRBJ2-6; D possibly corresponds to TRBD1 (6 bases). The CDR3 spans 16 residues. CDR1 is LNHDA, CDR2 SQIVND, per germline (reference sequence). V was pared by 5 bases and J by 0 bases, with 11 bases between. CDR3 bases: TGTGCCAGTAGTGAGGACAGTTCCTCTGGGGCCAACGTCCTGACTTTC. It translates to CASSEDSSSGANVLTF.

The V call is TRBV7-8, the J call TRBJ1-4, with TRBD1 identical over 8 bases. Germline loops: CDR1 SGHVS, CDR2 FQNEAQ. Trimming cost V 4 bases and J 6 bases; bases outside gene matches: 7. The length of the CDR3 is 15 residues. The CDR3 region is CASSSRQGLDEKLFF. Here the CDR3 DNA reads TGTGCCAGCAGCTCAAGACAGGGGCTGGATGAAAAACTGTTTTTT.

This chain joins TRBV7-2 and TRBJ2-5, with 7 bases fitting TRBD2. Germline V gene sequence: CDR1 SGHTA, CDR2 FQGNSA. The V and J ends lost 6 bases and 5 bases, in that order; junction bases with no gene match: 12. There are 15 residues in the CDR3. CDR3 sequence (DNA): TGTGCCAGCAGTCCCCTAGGACTAGATTTGGAGACCCAGTACTTC. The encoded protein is CASSPLGLDLETQYF.

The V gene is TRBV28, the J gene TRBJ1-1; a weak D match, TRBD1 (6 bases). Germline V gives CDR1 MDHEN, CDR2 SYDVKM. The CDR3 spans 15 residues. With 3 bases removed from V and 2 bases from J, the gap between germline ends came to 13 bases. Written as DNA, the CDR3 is TGTGCCAGCAGTTTGGGGAAAGGGGGTAACACTGAAGCTTTCTTT. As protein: CASSLGKGGNTEAFF.

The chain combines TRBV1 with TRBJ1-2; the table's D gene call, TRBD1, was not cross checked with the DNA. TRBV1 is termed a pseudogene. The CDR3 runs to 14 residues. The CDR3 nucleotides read TGCACCAGCAGCCCCTTGTCCGCCCCCCAGGGCTACACCTTC. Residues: CTSSPLSAPQGYTF.

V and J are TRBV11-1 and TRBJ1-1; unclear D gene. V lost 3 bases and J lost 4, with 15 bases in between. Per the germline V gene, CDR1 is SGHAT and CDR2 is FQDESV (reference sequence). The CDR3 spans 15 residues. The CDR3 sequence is CASSFGVGRPTEAFF. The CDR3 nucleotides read TGTGCCAGCAGCTTTGGGGTAGGGAGGCCCACTGAAGCTTTCTTT. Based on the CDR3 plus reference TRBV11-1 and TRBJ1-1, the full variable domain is EAEVAQSPRYKITEKSQAVAFWCDPISGHATLYWYRQILGQGPELLVQFQDESVVDDSQLPKDRFSAERLKGVDSTLKIQPAELGDSAMYLCASSFGVGRPTEAFFGQGTRLTVV.

The CDR3 loop is CASSQRQVTGELFF. The CDR3 DNA follows: TGTGCCAGCAGCCAACGTCAGGTCACCGGGGAGCTGTTTTTT. The gene calls are TRBV3-1 (or the pseudogene TRBV3-2) and TRBJ2-2; D unclear. Trimming took 2 bases from V and 4 from J, leaving 8 bases between them. The CDR3 is made up of 14 amino acids. Germline CDR1 is LGHDT and CDR2 is YNNKEL (reference sequence).